The next 5 T cell receptor beta chains were all read from a single sample in a study of Tregs in tolerant kidney transplant recipients. Only in-frame clones appear in the TCRdb table, and some are missing; sequencing was by immunoSEQ multiplex PCR. This table holds approximately 93,000 clones, under 95% found once. The sample was CD4+ T cells from blood, taken before the transplant. These receptors were taken from a human donor who received a combined kidney and bone marrow transplant.

CDR3 DNA sequence: TGTGCCAGTAGGCCCGGGACAGGAAGATATAATTCACCCCTCCACTTT. The encoded protein is CASRPGTGRYNSPLHF. The chain couples TRBV19 to TRBJ1-6, with 8 bases lining up with TRBD1. V trimming: 6 bases; J trimming: 4 bases; junction bases outside the gene matches: 8. The length of the CDR3 is 16 residues. Germline loops: CDR1 LNHDA, CDR2 SQIVND (reference sequence).

This chain links TRBV11-2 with TRBJ1-5; D is ambiguous. The CDR3 extends over 14 amino acids. Germline V gives CDR1 SGHAT, CDR2 FQNNGV. Deletions cut 7 bases from V and 2 bases from J, with 12 bases between. This CDR3 reads CASIWELCNQPQHF. CDR3 coding DNA: TGTGCCAGCATCTGGGAGCTTTGCAATCAGCCCCAGCATTTT.

This clone occurred once. The rearrangement links TRBV30 to TRBJ2-1; TRBD1 matches at 9 bases. Germline V gene data show CDR1 as GTSNPN and CDR2 as SVGIG (reference sequence). Trimming cost V 8 bases and J 6 bases; bases outside gene matches: 5. The length of the CDR3 is 12 residues. CDR3 DNA sequence: TGTGCCGGACAGGGGAGGACCAATGAGCAGTTCTTC. Protein sequence: CAGQGRTNEQFF. The complete variable domain, with remaining parts taken from reference TRBV30 and TRBJ2-1, reads SQTIHQWPATLVQPVGSPLSLECTVEGTSNPNLYWYRQAAGRGLQLLFYSVGIGQISSEVPQNLSASRPQDRQFILSSKKLLLSDSGFYLCAGQGRTNEQFFGPGTRLTVL.

The rearrangement links TRBV7-3 to TRBJ2-7, with 8 bases lining up with TRBD1. V shed 1 base, J shed 5 bases, and the junction held 7 bases outside the gene matches. The CDR3 is made up of 15 amino acids. CDR1 SGHTA and CDR2 FQGTGA come from the germline V gene. Here the CDR3 reads CASSLIGTGPHEQYF. The CDR3 region has the DNA TGTGCCAGCAGCTTAATCGGGACAGGTCCCCACGAGCAGTACTTC.

The chain couples TRBV10-1 to TRBJ1-4; a weak D match, TRBD1 (6 bases). CDR1 is WNHNN and CDR2 is SYGVQD in the germline V gene (reference sequence). V lost 6 bases and J 8 bases, leaving 16 bases between the germline ends. The CDR3 totals 14 residues. The CDR3 reads CASRDRQCFEKLFF. The CDR3 DNA is TGCGCCAGCAGAGACAGGCAGTGTTTCGAAAAACTGTTTTTT.